At least ten counts were recorded for the clone carrying this TCR beta chain. Preparation of the TCRbeta library used unique molecular identifiers. TCRdb used MiXCR to reprocess the PCR reads, holding one entry per CDR3 protein. Here the sample spans fewer than 120,000 distinct CDR3 sequences, 10% to 13% being singletons. The data were obtained in a study of T-cell reconstitution after alpha-beta-depleted transplantation in children. CDR1 is MGHDK and CDR2 is SYGVNS in the germline V gene. V was trimmed by 2 bases and J by 3 bases, leaving 8 bases between them. The length of the CDR3 is 14 residues. Specimen: PBMCs from the stem cell graft donor, collected from the stem cell graft. The chain uses TRBV25-1 and TRBJ2-1; tentatively, D is TRBD1 (5 bases). This receptor was identified in a human donor who donated a stem cell graft to a child with acute lymphoblastic leukemia. The CDR3 nucleotides are TGTGCCAGCAGTGAACAGGGCTACTACAATGAGCAGTTCTTC. Its translation: CASSEQGYYNEQFF.